The count of the clone carrying this T cell receptor beta chain is one. The antigen remains undetermined. The sample comes from a study of metastatic and nonmetastatic thyroid tumors. Across the study: The comparison covered peripheral blood and tumor or nodule tissue in malignant and benign thyroid patients. Findings of the study overall: When malignant thyroid tumors were compared with benign nodules, TCR beta diversity was reportedly significantly higher in the malignant tumors. This held in both blood and tumor samples.

Prior to thyroid surgery, none of the patients had received any treatment. Authors' analysis steps: Variation in CDR3 across clinicopathological groups served as the basis for constructing a distant-metastasis classifier in papillary thyroid cancer. TCRdb re-called clones from the PCR reads using MiXCR. V and J calls and clone size were set by TCRdb, not the authors. The sample lists about 15,000 clones; 20% to 30% were seen once. This sequence was found in a female donor with papillary thyroid cancer or a benign thyroid nodule (not recorded which). Some clones in this sample may be carry-over from other donors' samples. The source material was tumor tissue.

Written as DNA, the CDR3 is TGTGCCAGCAGCCCGTGGACAGGGCCGAACACTGAAGCTTTCTTT. As protein: CASSPWTGPNTEAFF. The chain recombines TRBV7-9 with TRBJ1-1; 8 bases fit TRBD1. The V segment lost 5 bases and the J segment 1 base; nucleotides outside the gene matches: 6. The length of the CDR3 is 15 residues. Looked up from germline, CDR1 is SEHNR and CDR2 is FQNEAQ (reference sequence).